This T cell receptor (beta chain) was profiled in a study of cytomegalovirus exposure and HLA in healthy donors. The PCR was carried out with 60 Vbeta primers and 13 Jbeta primers. Here immunoSEQ multiplex PCR was the method, and the copy in TCRdb shows in-frame clones only, minus some. The sample shows about 62,000 clones, 70% to 75% of them seen only once. Points from the study as a whole: V- and J-gene trimming in TCR beta was tied to a missense DCLRE1C variant by an analysis performed later. Donors were assumed by presence/absence analyses to have roughly uniform sequencing depth. It was only CMV serostatus that was available as immune exposure information. Rarity held for most TCR sequences, but there were some public TCRs that occurred in many donors.

This clone was counted between two and nine times. Its specificity is unknown. The V end lost 4 bases, the J end lost 1 base, and 11 bases lay between the germline ends. The CDR3 loop spans 15 amino acids. Germline CDR1 reads LNHDA; CDR2 reads SQIVND (reference sequence). The sequenced material came from PBMCs. The V and J genes are TRBV19 and TRBJ1-3, with a weak D call TRBD1 (6 bases). This TCR was recovered from a woman aged 25 to 39 in good health and CMV-seronegative. The CDR3 DNA reads as TGTGCCAGTAGTACCTCAGGGGATTCTGGAAACACCATATATTTT. Residues: CASSTSGDSGNTIYF.